Reported below is one T cell receptor beta chain. From RNA transcripts, TCR beta CDR3 regions were amplified. First-round RT-PCR with HTBI primers amplified the TCR CDR3 region. TCRdb redid the calling of the multiplex PCR reads with MiXCR, one entry per CDR3 protein. The table lists approximately 250,000 distinct CDR3 sequences, roughly a quarter of them singletons. This CDR3 spans 13 amino acids. Looked up from germline, CDR1 is SGHAT and CDR2 is FQNNGV. Trimming took off 3 bases at V and 8 bases at J, with 13 bases between the two ends. The sample comes from a study of T cells in Graves' hyperthyroidism and ophthalmopathy.

Sequenced input: blood. The TCR sequence derives from a woman aged 40 to 50 with Graves' ophthalmopathy. The rearrangement links TRBV11-2 to TRBJ1-1; possibly TRBD1 for D (5 bases). This CDR3 reads CASSFAGTSEAFF. The CDR3 nucleotides read TGTGCCAGCAGCTTCGCCGGGACGTCGGAAGCTTTCTTT.